This T cell receptor (beta chain) comes out of a study of blood T cells in healthy people across ages. A second PCR, run for roughly 7 to 11 cycles, used a sample-barcoded 5' primer plus a J-beta primer mix. Researchers report that a template-switch adaptor with 12 random nucleotides tagged each cDNA molecule. TCRdb redid the calling of the 5' RACE reads with MiXCR, one entry per CDR3 protein. The sample shows hundreds of thousands of distinct CDR3 sequences, under 25% of them seen only once. V shed 3 bases and J 7 bases; nucleotides not matched to a gene: 11. The CDR3 contains 15 residues. Germline V gene data show CDR1 as DFQATT and CDR2 as SNEGSKA (reference sequence).

The sample was blood. This clonotype was sampled from a man between 65 and 85 years old in good health. V is TRBV20-1 and J is TRBJ2-1; 8 bases match TRBD2. The CDR3 DNA is TGCAGTGCTAGTGGACGGGAGGGCCTGGGGAATGAGCAGTTCTTC. As protein: CSASGREGLGNEQFF.